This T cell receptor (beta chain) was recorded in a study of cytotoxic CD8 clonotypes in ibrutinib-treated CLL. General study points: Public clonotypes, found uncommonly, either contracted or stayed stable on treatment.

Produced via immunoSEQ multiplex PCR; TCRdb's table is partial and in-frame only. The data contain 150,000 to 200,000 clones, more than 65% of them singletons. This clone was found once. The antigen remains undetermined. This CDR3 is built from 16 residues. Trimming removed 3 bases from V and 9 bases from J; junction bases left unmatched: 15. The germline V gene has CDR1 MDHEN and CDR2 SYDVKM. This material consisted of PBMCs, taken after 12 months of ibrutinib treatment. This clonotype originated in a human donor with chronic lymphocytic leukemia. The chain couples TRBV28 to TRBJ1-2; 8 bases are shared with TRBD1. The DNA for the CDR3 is TGTGCCAGCAGTTTTTTTATTACCGGGACAGGAGAAAGCTACACCTTC. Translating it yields CASSFFITGTGESYTF.